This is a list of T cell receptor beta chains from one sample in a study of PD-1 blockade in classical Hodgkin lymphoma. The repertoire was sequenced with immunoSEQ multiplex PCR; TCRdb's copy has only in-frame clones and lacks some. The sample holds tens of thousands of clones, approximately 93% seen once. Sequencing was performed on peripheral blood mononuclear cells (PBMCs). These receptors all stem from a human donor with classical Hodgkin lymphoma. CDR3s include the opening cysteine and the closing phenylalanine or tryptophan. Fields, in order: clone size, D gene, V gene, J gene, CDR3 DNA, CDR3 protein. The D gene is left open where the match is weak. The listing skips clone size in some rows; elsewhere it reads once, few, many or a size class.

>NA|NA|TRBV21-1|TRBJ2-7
TGTGCCAGCAGCAAAGGGATTTCCTACGAGCAGTACTTC
CASSKGISYEQYF
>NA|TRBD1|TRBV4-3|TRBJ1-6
TGCGCCAGCAGCCAAGCCCGAAGGGACAGGCTGTATAATTCACCCCTCCACTTT
CASSQARRDRLYNSPLHF
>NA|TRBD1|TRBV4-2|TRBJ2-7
TGTGCCAGCAGCCCAGGGACAGTCAGTAGCTCCTACGAGCAGTACTTC
CASSPGTVSSSYEQYF
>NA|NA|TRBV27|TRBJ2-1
TGTGCCAGCAGTTTACCCTCCGGTCTCTCCTACAATGAGCAGTTCTTC
CASSLPSGLSYNEQFF
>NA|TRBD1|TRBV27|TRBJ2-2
TGTGCCAGCAGTTCGGGACAGGCCGGGGAGCTGTTTTTT
CASSSGQAGELFF
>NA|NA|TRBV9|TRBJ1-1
TGTGCCAGCAGCGGTGGGGGTGTGAACACTGAAGCTTTCTTT
CASSGGGVNTEAFF
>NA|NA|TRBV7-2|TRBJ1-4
TGTGCCAGCAGCTTAGTCGGGGGCCTGAGTGAAAAACTGTTTTTT
CASSLVGGLSEKLFF
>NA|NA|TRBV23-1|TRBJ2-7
TGCGCCAGCAGTCAAAACGAGATACGGGAGCCCCGGACCGGAACCTACGAGCAGTACTTC
CASSQNEIREPRTGTYEQYF
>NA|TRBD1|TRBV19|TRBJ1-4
TGTGCCAGTAGTAGGGGACAGTTAAGGGATAATGAAAAACTGTTTTTT
CASSRGQLRDNEKLFF
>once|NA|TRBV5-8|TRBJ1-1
TGTGCCAGCAGCCGCGGGACACCTTCAACGAACACTGAAGCTTTCTTT
CASSRGTPSTNTEAFF
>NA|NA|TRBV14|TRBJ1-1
TGTGCCAGCAGCCACCGGGGGCCCGACACTGAAGCTTTCTTT
CASSHRGPDTEAFF
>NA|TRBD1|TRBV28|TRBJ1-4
TGTGCCAGCAGGGGACAGGGGGAGGAAAAACTGTTTTTT
CASRGQGEEKLFF
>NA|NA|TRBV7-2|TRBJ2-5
TGTGCCAGCAGCCCATCCTCGGGTTTGGGCGAGACCCAGTACTTC
CASSPSSGLGETQYF